This T cell receptor (beta chain) was sequenced for a study of regulatory T cells in long-lasting Graves disease. The CDR3 consists of 14 residues. Germline CDR1 reads SEHNR; CDR2 reads FQNEAQ (reference sequence). With V trimmed by 3 bases and J by 7 bases, 2 bases remained unmatched. Whole-study results and caveats: Among the persistent patients, 2,741 public clonotypes were shared, more than the 966 shared among new patients.

Details on this clonotype: What it recognizes is unknown.

As to time point: persistent/refractory GD, antithyroid drugs over 5 years with positive TRAb. Preparation of the TCR library used RNA extracted from PBMCs. TCR beta libraries were built with iRepertoire HTBI primers and Arm-PCR of CDR3 regions. TCRdb analysed the multiplex PCR reads with MiXCR anew, one entry per CDR3 protein. The sample consists of some 370,000 distinct CDR3 sequences, about a fifth of them appearing once. Material: peripheral blood mononuclear cells (PBMCs), obtained when the disease was refractory, from a patient treated with antithyroid drugs. This clonotype was sampled from a female donor with Graves disease. This sequence joins TRBV7-9 and TRBJ1-6, with 8 bases identical to TRBD1. In nucleotides, the CDR3 is TGTGCCAGCAGCTTGGGACAGGTGAATTCACCCCTCCACTTT. This encodes CASSLGQVNSPLHF.